The subject of this entry is one T cell receptor beta chain. These data originate in a study of radiotherapy plus CTLA-4 blockade in lung cancer. TCRdb's table, derived via immunoSEQ multiplex PCR, lists solely in-frame clones and lacks some. This table has around 100,000 clones, roughly four fifths appearing once. The germline gives CDR1 MNHNS, CDR2 SASEGT. V lost 4 bases to trimming and J lost 4 bases; unmatched junction nucleotides: 8. This CDR3 contains 17 residues. This clonotype originated in a human donor with non-small cell lung cancer that progressed on radiotherapy plus ipilimumab. Some clones in this sample may be carry-over from other donors' samples. The rearrangement uses TRBV6-1 and TRBJ2-2; 11 bases fit TRBD2. The sample was peripheral blood, taken from a patient treated with radiotherapy plus ipilimumab. CDR3 sequence reads: CASSASPSGGRTGELFF. CDR3 in DNA: TGTGCCAGCAGTGCTTCTCCTAGCGGGGGGCGCACCGGGGAGCTGTTTTTT.